A single sample is the source of the 16 T cell receptor delta chains below, sequenced in a study of delta chains in infants with herpesvirus infections. PBMC RNA was reverse transcribed using gamma-chain- and delta-chain-specific primers. TCRdb reanalysed the RT-PCR reads via CATT. The sample consists of about 150 delta-chain clones, 25% to 40% of them appearing once. Specimen: peripheral blood, collected at time point 1 of longitudinal follow-up. Receptors were obtained from a human donor who was a Ugandan infant, either HIV-exposed or HIV-unexposed (not recorded which).

About this clone: This DNA's translation differs at residue 9 from TCRdb's protein, which comes from a much larger clone; a read error is likely, and the protein shown is translated from the DNA. This chain uses TRDV1 with TRDJ1; 12 nucleotides align to TRDD3. The J gene, left out of TCRdb, was set here by checking the DNA against germline. Germline CDR1 reads TSWWSYY; CDR2 reads QGS. The CDR3 contains 23 residues. The trim removed 4 bases at V and 2 bases at J, leaving 26 bases unmatched. The DNA of the CDR3 is TGTGCTCTTGGGGTCATCCTTCCTAATCGTACTGGGGGATACCCGAGCCCGACCGATAAACTCATCTTT. It is translated as CALGVILPNRTGGYPSPTDKLIF.

Worth noting for this clone: This probably arose from a read error, given a far larger clone one base away. The rearrangement uses TRDV2 and TRDJ3; 7 nucleotides agree with TRDD3. The V and J ends lost 3 bases and 3 bases, in that order; junction bases with no gene match: 19. The CDR3 covers 21 residues. The V gene's germline CDR1 is GEAIGNYY and CDR2 EKD. CDR3 sequence (DNA): TGTGCCTGTGACGCCATCTTTACTGGGGATAACGGCCTCTGGGACACCCGACAGATGTTTTTC. Its translation: CACDAIFTGDNGLWDTRQMFF.

Concerning this clone itself: The protein given by TCRdb reflects a much larger clone and differs at residue 11 from this DNA's translation, likely from a read error; the protein shown is the DNA's translation. This chain links TRDV1 with TRDJ1, with TRDD3 matching over 11 bases. In the absence of a J gene in TCRdb, the DNA was matched to germline to assign it here. The length of the CDR3 is 23 residues. Germline V lookup: CDR1 TSWWSYY, CDR2 QGS. V gave up 4 bases and J gave up 2 bases; unmatched junction bases: 27. The CDR3 DNA sequence: TGTGCTCTTGGGGTCATCCTTCCTAAACGTTCTGGGGGATACCCGAGCCCGACCGATAAACTCATCTTT. Its protein is CALGVILPKRSGGYPSPTDKLIF.

In this sample, this clone turned up a few times. TCRdb shows a much larger clone's protein in place of this DNA's translation, and the two differ at residue 15, likely through a read error; the protein shown is translated from the DNA. The chain employs TRDV1 and TRDJ1; 12 positions match TRDD3. Germline matching of the DNA provided the J gene here, since TCRdb leaves it blank. The CDR3 is 23 residues long. CDR1 TSWWSYY and CDR2 QGS come from the germline V gene. V was pared by 4 bases and J by 2 bases, with 26 bases of the junction left unmatched. The CDR3 is CALGVILPKRTGGYSSPTDKLIF. As DNA, the CDR3 is TGTGCTCTTGGGGTCATCCTTCCTAAACGTACTGGGGGATACTCGAGCCCGACCGATAAACTCATCTTT.

With respect to this clone: The protein held in TCRdb is that of a much larger clone and does not match this DNA's translation at residue 10, likely because of a read error; the protein shown is translated from the DNA. V is TRDV1 and J is TRDJ1; D might be TRDD3 (7 bases). The germline gives CDR1 TSWWSYY, CDR2 QGS. V lost 0 bases and J 5 bases, leaving 31 bases between the germline ends. The CDR3 extends over 21 amino acids. Here the CDR3 DNA reads TGTGCTCTTGGGGAACTTCGGTCCTACGTTGGGGGAGGGACCTTCGGAGATAAACTCATCTTT. Translated, it gives CALGELRSYVGGGTFGDKLIF.

As regards this clone: TCRdb pairs this DNA with a much larger clone's protein that differs at residue 3, likely a read error; the protein shown was translated from the DNA. The CDR3 sequence is CAPGVILPKRTGGYPSPTDKLIF. The CDR3 DNA follows: TGTGCTCCTGGGGTCATCCTTCCTAAACGTACTGGGGGATACCCGAGCCCGACCGATAAACTCATCTTT. The rearrangement joins TRDV1 to TRDJ1, with 12 nucleotides matching TRDD3. The J gene comes from matching the DNA to germline here; TCRdb lacks it. The CDR3 consists of 23 residues. Germline V CDR1 and CDR2: TSWWSYY, QGS.

This clone was seen only a few times. This sequence is one base from a far larger clone and is likely a read error. This chain uses TRDV1 with TRDJ1; TRDD3 agrees at 8 bases. Unmatched junction bases numbered 23, after V lost 0 bases and J lost 5 bases. Germline V gene lookup returns CDR1 TSWWSYY and CDR2 QGS. The CDR3 extends over 21 amino acids. The CDR3 is CALGELRSYAGGETFGDKLIF. DNA of the CDR3: TGTGCTCTTGGGGAACTTCGGTCCTACGCTGGGGGAGAGACCTTCGGAGATAAACTCATCTTT.

In the case of this clone: A far larger clone is one nucleotide away, so this likely arose from a read error. The same CDR3 also results from other DNA sequences found in this sample. The chain uses TRDV1 and TRDJ1; 8 bases match TRDD3. V trimming: 0 bases; J trimming: 5 bases; junction bases outside the gene matches: 23. The CDR3 runs to 21 residues. Germline CDR1 is TSWWSYY and CDR2 is QGS. CDR3 in DNA: TGTGCTCTTGGGGAACTTCGGTCCTACGCTGGGGGAGGAACCTTCGGAGATAAACTCATCTTT. Translated, it gives CALGELRSYAGGGTFGDKLIF.

As concerns this clone: The TCRdb protein, from a much larger clone, departs from this DNA's translation at residue 16, likely by read error; the protein shown derives from the DNA. The gene calls are TRDV1 and TRDJ1, with 8 bases that match TRDD3. V was pared by 0 bases and J by 5 bases, with 23 bases of the junction left unmatched. Per the germline V gene, CDR1 is TSWWSYY and CDR2 is QGS. This CDR3 comprises 21 residues. CDR3 protein: CALGELRSYAGGGTFRDKLIF. For the CDR3, the DNA is TGTGCTCTTGGGGAACTTCGGTCCTACGCTGGGGGAGGGACCTTCAGAGATAAACTCATCTTT.

This clone occurred a few times. The TCRdb protein, from a much larger clone, departs from this DNA's translation at residue 6, likely by read error; the protein shown derives from the DNA. V gene TRDV1 combines with J gene TRDJ1; 12 bases map to TRDD3. TCRdb lists no J gene, so it was determined here by aligning the DNA to germline. Trimming cost V 4 bases and J 2 bases; bases outside gene matches: 26. There are 23 residues in the CDR3. Germline CDR1 and CDR2: TSWWSYY and QGS. The CDR3 region has the DNA TGTGCTCTTGGGGTCACCCTTCCTAAACGTACTGGGGGATACCCGAGCCCGACCGATAAACTCATCTTT. This gives the protein CALGVTLPKRTGGYPSPTDKLIF.

This clone has a single count. This likely reflects a read error, since a far larger clone is one base away. The same CDR3 can be traced to other DNA sequences in this sample. V usage is TRDV1 and J usage is TRDJ1; D is possibly TRDD3 (9 bases). No J segment appears in TCRdb, so it was assigned here by matching the sequence to germline. Germline lookup yields CDR1 TSWWSYY and CDR2 QGS. The CDR3 has 23 residues. Trimming removed 4 bases from V and 2 bases from J, with 38 bases in between. CDR3 DNA: TGTGCTCTTGGGGTCATCCTTCCTAAACGTACGGGGGGATACCCGAGCCCGACCGATAAACTCATCTTT. This codes for CALGVILPKRTGGYPSPTDKLIF.

On this clone itself: A far larger clone differs by one base, so this is likely a read error. The identical CDR3 is also encoded by other nucleotide sequences in the sample. The chain combines TRDV1 with TRDJ1; TRDD3 agrees at 12 bases. TCRdb does not report a J gene; here it was assigned by matching the DNA to germline references. V shed 4 bases, J shed 2 bases, and the junction held 26 bases outside the gene matches. The CDR3 covers 23 residues. The germline V gene encodes CDR1 TSWWSYY and CDR2 QGS. Here the CDR3 reads CALGVILPKRTGGYPSPTDKLIF. In DNA form, the CDR3 reads TGTGCTCTTGGGGTCATCCTTCCTAAACGTACTGGGGGATACCCGAGCCCTACCGATAAACTCATCTTT.

In regard to this clone: TCRdb lists the protein of a much larger clone for this DNA, which differs at residue 5, so this is likely a read error; the protein given here is translated from the DNA itself. J is TRDJ1 and V is TRDV1; TRDD3 agrees at 8 bases. Germline CDR1 is TSWWSYY and CDR2 is QGS. The CDR3 runs 21 residues. V lost 4 bases and J lost 5; bases outside the gene matches: 27. The CDR3 nucleotides read TGTGCTCTTGGGGTACTTCGGTCCTACGCTGGGGGAGGGACCTTCGGAGATAAACTCATCTTT. Encoded protein: CALGVLRSYAGGGTFGDKLIF.

This clone has more than one count but fewer than ten. It is likely a read error: a sequence one base away is far more abundant. The rearrangement uses TRDV2 and TRDJ3, with 7 bases matching TRDD3. Looked up from germline, CDR1 is GEAIGNYY and CDR2 is EKD. The CDR3 consists of 21 residues. The CDR3 protein is CACDAIFTGDNDLWDPRQMFF. For the CDR3, the DNA is TGTGCCTGTGACGCCATCTTTACTGGGGATAACGACCTCTGGGACCCCCGACAGATGTTTTTC.

This clone was seen a handful of times. A far more abundant clone sits one base away, making this likely a read error. CDR3 in DNA: TGTGCCTATGACGCCATCTTTACTGGGGATAACGACCTCTGGGACACCCGACAGATGTTTTTC. Translation gives CAYDAIFTGDNDLWDTRQMFF. The chain carries TRDV2 and TRDJ3, with TRDD3 identical over 7 bases. This CDR3 spans 21 amino acids. Germline assignment: CDR1 GEAIGNYY and CDR2 EKD.

The chain is built from TRDV2 and TRDJ1, with TRDD3 matching over 9 bases. No J segment appears in TCRdb, so it was assigned here by matching the sequence to germline. V lost 3 bases and J lost 4; bases outside the gene matches: 14. The CDR3 length is 17 residues. Germline CDR1 GEAIGNYY, CDR2 EKD. Here the CDR3 DNA reads TGTGCCTGTGACCCACTTGTACTGGGGATACGTGGCGATAAACTCATCTTT. This encodes CACDPLVLGIRGDKLIF.